The 25 T cell receptor beta chains listed next were all sequenced from one sample in a study of cytomegalovirus exposure and HLA in healthy donors. 13 Jbeta primers and 60 Vbeta primers were used for the PCR. The repertoire was sequenced with immunoSEQ multiplex PCR; TCRdb's copy has only in-frame clones and lacks some. The repertoire holds tens of thousands of clones, 75% to 80% seen once, with around 4.6% in the top ten. The sample consisted of PBMCs. The receptor set was obtained from a woman in her thirties or forties in good health and CMV-seropositive.

The V gene is TRBV4-3, the J gene TRBJ1-1; D not resolved. CDR1 is LGHNA, CDR2 YSLEER, per germline. V lost 0 bases, J lost 1 base, and 15 bases lay in between. The CDR3 consists of 17 residues. CDR3 bases: TGCGCCAGCAGCCAAGATATCCTGACGAGGGCGAACACTGAAGCTTTCTTT. This sequence encodes CASSQDILTRANTEAFF.

The chain joins TRBV6-6 to TRBJ1-2; D remains unclear. V lost 6 bases and J 4 bases, leaving 15 bases between the germline ends. This CDR3 region has 14 residues. From germline, CDR1 is MNHNY and CDR2 SVGAGI (reference sequence). CDR3 sequence reads: CASSPSEAVYGYTF. Here the CDR3 DNA reads TGTGCCAGCAGCCCTTCAGAGGCGGTCTATGGCTACACCTTC.

The chain has TRBV9 and TRBJ1-1, with 8 bases that match TRBD1. This CDR3 is built from 16 residues. Germline CDR1 reads SGDLS; CDR2 reads YYNGEE. V lost 4 bases to trimming and J lost 1 base; unmatched junction nucleotides: 9. The CDR3 DNA sequence: TGTGCCAGCAGCCTAGGGACAGGCCATCCGAACACTGAAGCTTTCTTT. Translating it yields CASSLGTGHPNTEAFF. Variable domain in full (rest from reference TRBV9 and TRBJ1-1): DSGVTQTPKHLITATGQRVTLRCSPRSGDLSVYWYQQSLDQGLQFLIQYYNGEERAKGNILERFSAQQFPDLHSELNLSSLELGDSALYFCASSLGTGHPNTEAFFGQGTRLTVV.

This chain connects TRBV7-2 to TRBJ2-7; tentative D call: TRBD2 (6 bases). The ends were cut back, 0 bases at V and 0 bases at J, with 12 bases in the middle. Germline CDR1 and CDR2: SGHTA and FQGNSA. This CDR3 is 16 amino acids long. In nucleotides, the CDR3 is TGTGCCAGCAGCTTAGCGGGGGTAGCGGCCTCCTACGAGCAGTACTTC. Residues: CASSLAGVAASYEQYF.

This chain connects TRBV7-9 to TRBJ1-4; 7 bases are a match to TRBD1. Losses at the gene ends were 8 bases for V and 0 bases for J; bases not matched to a gene: 3. Germline V gene sequence: CDR1 SEHNR, CDR2 FQNEAQ (reference sequence). This CDR3 has 14 residues. CDR3 sequence: CASQGVATNEKLFF. DNA for the CDR3: TGTGCCAGCCAGGGGGTCGCAACTAATGAAAAACTGTTTTTT.

About this clone: One end of the junction fails to match germline, which may point to a read error. The same CDR3 arises from other DNA sequences in this sample as well. J is TRBJ1-4 and V is TRBV4-3; no clear D. Germline V gene data show CDR1 as LGHNA and CDR2 as YSLEER. CDR3 length: 15 residues. The CDR3 reads CASSQGIGSNEKLFF. The CDR3 DNA reads as TGCGCCAGCAGTCAAGGGATAGGGAGCAACGAAAAACTGTTTTTT.

V is TRBV10-2 and J is TRBJ2-5; D gene uncertain. Germline loops: CDR1 WSHSY, CDR2 SAAADI. This CDR3 comprises 15 residues. The V end lost 6 bases, the J end lost 4 bases, and 18 bases lay between the germline ends. This CDR3 is CASRGFDTSSETQYF. The CDR3 region has the DNA TGCGCCAGCAGAGGATTCGACACAAGTTCAGAGACCCAGTACTTC.

CDR3 nucleotide sequence: TGTGCCAGCAGCGTTATGGACAGTTTTCTCTCTGGGGCCAACGTCCTGACTTTC. Its translation is CASSVMDSFLSGANVLTF. This chain uses TRBV9 with TRBJ2-6; possible D gene TRBD1, 6 bases. Trimming removed 2 bases from V and 0 bases from J, with 15 bases in between. CDR1 is SGDLS, CDR2 YYNGEE, per germline. The CDR3 is 18 amino acids.

This clone was picked up a small number of times. The chain is built from TRBV11-1 and TRBJ1-2; D unresolved. Per the germline V gene, CDR1 is SGHAT and CDR2 is FQDESV (reference sequence). V shed 4 bases and J shed 2 bases, with 5 bases lying between them. The CDR3 has 12 amino acids. DNA for the CDR3: TGTGCCAGCAGCTCACTAAACTATGGCTACACCTTC. Protein sequence: CASSSLNYGYTF.

This clone is a singleton in its sample. Different DNA sequences within this sample yield the same CDR3. The chain uses TRBV18 and TRBJ2-7; 8 positions agree with TRBD2. Germline-derived CDR1 and CDR2 are KGHSH and LQKENI. The ends lost 3 bases at V and 2 bases at J; junction bases unmatched: 18. CDR3 size: 19 residues. The CDR3 spells CASSPSLRESGGAPYEQYF. The CDR3 DNA reads as TGTGCCAGCTCACCGTCACTACGGGAGTCCGGGGGGGCACCCTACGAGCAGTACTTC.

This chain joins TRBV19 and TRBJ1-1, with D maybe TRBD1 (6 bases). V lost 7 bases, J lost 3 bases, and 18 bases lay in between. Germline V gene lookup returns CDR1 LNHDA and CDR2 SQIVND (reference sequence). The CDR3 is made up of 15 amino acids. The CDR3 loop reads CASTYNRVADTEAFF. CDR3 DNA: TGTGCCAGTACTTACAACAGGGTTGCGGACACTGAAGCTTTCTTT.

CDR3 in DNA: TGTGCCAGCAGCTTCGTGGGTGGCCAGGGCGGCAGCAATCAGCCCCAGCATTTT. This sequence encodes CASSFVGGQGGSNQPQHF. This chain uses TRBV7-2 with TRBJ1-5, with a possible D match to TRBD1 (5 bases). The V gene lost 3 bases and the J gene lost 1 base, with 19 bases spanning the gap. This CDR3 spans 18 amino acids. CDR1 is SGHTA, CDR2 FQGNSA, per germline. Combining the CDR3 with reference TRBV7-2 and TRBJ1-5 gives the whole variable domain GAGVSQSPSNKVTEKGKDVELRCDPISGHTALYWYRQSLGQGLEFLIYFQGNSAPDKSGLPSDRFSAERTGGSVSTLTIQRTQQEDSAVYLCASSFVGGQGGSNQPQHFGDGTRLSIL.

The CDR3 loop reads CASSSGTGANEQFF. The CDR3 region has the DNA TGTGCCAGCAGCTCCGGGACAGGGGCCAATGAGCAGTTCTTC. V is TRBV7-9 and J is TRBJ2-1; 10 nucleotides line up with TRBD1. Losses at the gene ends were 4 bases for V and 6 bases for J; bases not matched to a gene: 3. This CDR3 spans 14 amino acids. CDR1 is SEHNR and CDR2 is FQNEAQ in the germline V gene (reference sequence). Together with reference TRBV7-9 and TRBJ2-1, the CDR3 gives the full variable domain: DTGVSQNPRHKITKRGQNVTFRCDPISEHNRLYWYRQTLGQGPEFLTYFQNEAQLEKSRLLSDRFSAERPKGSFSTLEIQRTEQGDSAMYLCASSSGTGANEQFFGPGTRLTVL.

The chain couples TRBV11-2 to TRBJ2-5, with TRBD1 matching 8 bases. V was pared by 2 bases and J by 5 bases, with 7 bases of the junction left unmatched. The CDR3 spans 15 residues. Germline CDR1 reads SGHAT; CDR2 reads FQNNGV. The CDR3: CASSLYGTGKETQYF. CDR3 bases: TGTGCCAGCAGCTTATACGGGACAGGCAAGGAGACCCAGTACTTC. Complete variable domain (other parts from reference TRBV11-2 and TRBJ2-5): EAGVAQSPRYKIIEKRQSVAFWCNPISGHATLYWYQQILGQGPKLLIQFQNNGVVDDSQLPKDRFSAERLKGVDSTLKIQPAKLEDSAVYLCASSLYGTGKETQYFGPGTRLLVL.

V usage is TRBV4-3 and J usage is TRBJ1-1; tentative D call: TRBD1 (6 bases). CDR1 is LGHNA and CDR2 is YSLEER in the germline V gene. V lost 0 bases and J 0 bases, leaving 11 bases between the germline ends. The CDR3 is 16 residues long. DNA of the CDR3: TGCGCCAGCAGCCAAGATGGGGGCAGCTTGAACACTGAAGCTTTCTTT. Translated, it gives CASSQDGGSLNTEAFF.

The chain recombines TRBV6-6 with TRBJ2-5; 9 bases match TRBD1. Near its end, the DNA agrees better with TRBJ2-7, so the J call may be wrong. The CDR3 has 14 amino acids. Germline assignment: CDR1 MNHNY and CDR2 SVGAGI (reference sequence). CDR3 in amino acids: CASSNRQGDYEQYF. In DNA form, the CDR3 reads TGTGCCAGCAGTAACCGACAGGGGGACTACGAGCAGTACTTC.

The V and J genes are TRBV5-1 and TRBJ2-1, with 9 positions matching TRBD1. The germline gives CDR1 SGHRS, CDR2 YFSETQ. The CDR3 totals 16 residues. Trimming removed 4 bases from V and 7 bases from J; junction bases left unmatched: 12. CDR3: CASSANPGTGKNEQFF. DNA for the CDR3: TGCGCCAGCAGCGCAAATCCCGGGACAGGGAAAAATGAGCAGTTCTTC.

This chain uses TRBV11-3 with TRBJ2-2, with a tentative D call TRBD2 (5 bases). V lost 0 bases and J lost 1, with 9 bases in between. Germline V gene data show CDR1 as SGHNT and CDR2 as YENEEA. The CDR3 has 16 residues. CDR3 DNA: TGTGCCAGCAGCTTAGATTCCGCGGGGAACACCGGGGAGCTGTTTTTT. Protein product: CASSLDSAGNTGELFF.

This clone has more than one count but fewer than ten. J is TRBJ1-5 and V is TRBV12-5; 8 bases agree with TRBD1. The V gene's germline CDR1 is LGHNT and CDR2 FRNRAP. CDR3 length: 16 residues. J lost 7 bases, V lost 1 base, and 9 bases had no gene match. The CDR3 reads CASGLGSGQGGQPQHF. DNA of the CDR3: TGTGCTAGTGGTTTGGGATCCGGACAGGGAGGCCAGCCCCAGCATTTT.

The rearrangement links TRBV5-6 to TRBJ2-3; 9 bases line up with TRBD2. The V segment lost 1 base and the J segment 4 bases; nucleotides outside the gene matches: 4. This CDR3 has 15 residues. Germline CDR1 is SGHDT and CDR2 is YYEEEE. CDR3 in amino acids: CASSLLAGKADTQYF. The CDR3 region has the DNA TGTGCCAGCAGCTTGCTAGCGGGAAAGGCAGATACGCAGTATTTT.

This clone was recorded once. V and J are TRBV28 and TRBJ1-2; tentatively, D is TRBD1 (5 bases). This CDR3 has 17 residues. The germline V and J ends were trimmed by 1 base and 4 bases, with 19 bases remaining between them. Germline lookup yields CDR1 MDHEN and CDR2 SYDVKM. The CDR3 DNA is TGTGCCAGCAGTTTATTGCGCTTCGTAAGGGGTGGCTATGGCTACACCTTC. Residues: CASSLLRFVRGGYGYTF.

CDR3 loop: CASSWVASGRENEQFF. The CDR3, as DNA: TGTGCCAGCAGTTGGGTAGCTAGCGGGAGGGAAAATGAGCAGTTCTTC. The rearrangement uses TRBV6-5 and TRBJ2-1; 12 bases line up with TRBD2. V was pared by 4 bases and J by 7 bases, with 8 bases of the junction left unmatched. CDR1 is MNHEY, CDR2 SVGAGI, per germline. CDR3 length equals 16 residues.

This clone was counted between two and nine times. Here the CDR3 reads CASSLGGRGGLSTDTQYF. The DNA of the CDR3 is TGTGCCAGCAGCTTGGGAGGGCGTGGGGGACTAAGCACAGATACGCAGTATTTT. V is TRBV5-4 and J is TRBJ2-3; 7 positions match TRBD2. Germline V lookup: CDR1 SGHNT, CDR2 YYREEE (reference sequence). V was clipped by 0 bases and J by 0 bases; unmatched bases: 10. The CDR3 has 18 amino acids.

This rearrangement joins TRBV28 to TRBJ1-5; no reliable D call. V lost 3 bases and J lost 7, with 4 bases in between. The germline gives CDR1 MDHEN, CDR2 SYDVKM. CDR3 length: 11 residues. The CDR3 coding sequence is TGTGCCAGCAGTTTCCGGCAGCCCCAGCATTTT. It codes for CASSFRQPQHF.

This clone showed up just once. The chain is built from TRBV19 and TRBJ1-5, with TRBD1 identical over 7 bases. Germline V gene lookup returns CDR1 LNHDA and CDR2 SQIVND (reference sequence). V shed 5 bases, J shed 1 base, and the junction held 2 bases outside the gene matches. The CDR3 is made up of 14 amino acids. The CDR3 nucleotides are TGTGCCAGTAGTTACAGGGGAAGCAATCAGCCCCAGCATTTT. It specifies CASSYRGSNQPQHF.